The 9 T cell receptor beta chains given below trace back to one sample, sequenced in a study of identical twins (dated by TCRdb to 2016 to 2017). Library construction relied on 5' RACE. Sequencing instrument: Illumina HiSeq 2000. The public reads were quality trimmed at Q25 with fastp and then assembled into clones with MiXCR by TCRdb, keeping productive beta chains. Rows matching on CDR3 protein sequence are summarized as one entry with the most common DNA and genes. For this sample there are 450,000 or so distinct CDR3 sequences; 12% to 15% appear just once. Clones ranked in the top ten supply approximately 0.52% of the sample. The data were also submitted as part of a second study, on yellow fever vaccine responses in identical twins.

The source material was CD4+ T cells sorted from blood. The receptors were sampled from a woman under 30 in good health.

The V call is TRBV5-1, the J call TRBJ2-7; 10 bases agree with TRBD1. Germline lookup yields CDR1 SGHRS and CDR2 YFSETQ. The CDR3 extends over 15 amino acids. Trimming removed 1 base from V and 3 bases from J; junction bases left unmatched: 4. CDR3 DNA: TGCGCCAGCAGCTTGCTGGGGACAGGGGTCTACGAGCAGTACTTC. It is translated as CASSLLGTGVYEQYF.

The chain is built from TRBV28 and TRBJ2-2, with 8 bases lining up with TRBD2. The ends lost 10 bases at V and 0 bases at J; junction bases unmatched: 1. Germline V gene data show CDR1 as MDHEN and CDR2 as SYDVKM. CDR3 length equals 13 residues. The CDR3 bases are TGTGCCACCGGGGGGGCGAACACCGGGGAGCTGTTTTTT. It is translated as CATGGANTGELFF.

This clonotype was recorded at least ten times. For the CDR3, the DNA is TGTGCCAGCAGCAGTAGCGGGATGAACACCGGGGAGCTGTTTTTT. This codes for CASSSSGMNTGELFF. This chain connects TRBV11-3 to TRBJ2-2, with 8 nucleotides matching TRBD2. V dropped 5 bases and J dropped 1; count of bases not matched to a gene: 3. The germline V gene has CDR1 SGHNT and CDR2 YENEEA. This CDR3 contains 15 residues.

The V gene is TRBV12-3 or TRBV12-4, the J gene TRBJ2-6, with TRBD1 identical over 8 bases. The CDR3 loop spans 17 amino acids. V lost 4 bases, J lost 0 bases, and 5 bases stayed unmatched. The CDR3, as DNA: TGTGCCAGCAGTTCTCGGGACAGGAGCTCTGGGGCCAACGTCCTGACTTTC. This codes for CASSSRDRSSGANVLTF.

This clonotype was detected many times. This rearrangement joins TRBV7-2 to TRBJ2-5; TRBD1 might be the D (5 bases). V lost 6 bases and J 5 bases, leaving 13 bases between the germline ends. The CDR3 covers 13 residues. Germline values: CDR1 SGHTA, CDR2 FQGNSA. This chain's CDR3 is CASSQGLGETQYF. The CDR3 DNA is TGTGCCAGCAGTCAGGGTCTGGGGGAGACCCAGTACTTC.

This clonotype was detected only a few times. The chain is built from TRBV10-3 and TRBJ1-2; 7 positions agree with TRBD1. J lost 8 bases, V lost 6 bases, and 12 bases had no gene match. The CDR3 extends over 14 amino acids. Germline V gene sequence: CDR1 ENHRY, CDR2 SYGVKD. In DNA form, the CDR3 reads TGTGCCATCAGCGACAGGGAGGCAAGATACGGCTACACCTTC. This sequence encodes CAISDREARYGYTF.

The chain couples TRBV20-1 to TRBJ2-5; D may be TRBD2 (6 bases). CDR1 and CDR2 from the germline V gene are DFQATT and SNEGSKA (reference sequence). CDR3 length: 13 residues. The V end was cut by 0 bases, the J end by 7 bases, with 12 bases between. The CDR3 DNA reads as TGCAGTGCTAGAGACGCGGGGTACGGGACCCAGTACTTC. This gives the protein CSARDAGYGTQYF.

This clonotype was detected ten times or more. The rearrangement joins TRBV2 to TRBJ1-2; 8 bases agree with TRBD1. The V and J ends lost 4 bases and 8 bases, in that order; junction bases with no gene match: 9. The CDR3 consists of 14 residues. Germline CDR1 reads SNHLY; CDR2 reads FYNNEI. The DNA for the CDR3 is TGTGCCAGCAGTGGCGGACAGGGTGGTGGAGGCTACACCTTC. Residues: CASSGGQGGGGYTF.

This clonotype was seen ten or more times. V and J are TRBV20-1 and TRBJ2-7; D could derive from TRBD1 or TRBD2 (5 bases each). Germline loops: CDR1 DFQATT, CDR2 SNEGSKA (reference sequence). The CDR3 sequence is 15 residues long. Deletions cut 4 bases from V and 2 bases from J, with 18 bases between. In DNA form, the CDR3 reads TGCAGTGCTAACGGAGGAATAGGGGCGACCTACGAGCAGTACTTC. Translation gives CSANGGIGATYEQYF.